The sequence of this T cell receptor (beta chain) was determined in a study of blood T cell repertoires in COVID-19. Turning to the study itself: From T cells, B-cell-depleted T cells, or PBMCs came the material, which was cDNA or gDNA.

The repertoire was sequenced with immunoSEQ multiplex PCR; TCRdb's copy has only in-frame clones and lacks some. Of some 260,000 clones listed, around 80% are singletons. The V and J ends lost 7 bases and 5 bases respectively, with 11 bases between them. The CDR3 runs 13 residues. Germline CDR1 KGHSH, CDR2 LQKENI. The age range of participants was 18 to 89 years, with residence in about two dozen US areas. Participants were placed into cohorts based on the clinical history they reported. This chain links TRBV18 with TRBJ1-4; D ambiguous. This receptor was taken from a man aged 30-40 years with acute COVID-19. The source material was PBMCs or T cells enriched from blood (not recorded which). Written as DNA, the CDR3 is TGTGCCAGCTGCCGGGATCGGAATGAAAAACTGTTTTTT. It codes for CASCRDRNEKLFF.